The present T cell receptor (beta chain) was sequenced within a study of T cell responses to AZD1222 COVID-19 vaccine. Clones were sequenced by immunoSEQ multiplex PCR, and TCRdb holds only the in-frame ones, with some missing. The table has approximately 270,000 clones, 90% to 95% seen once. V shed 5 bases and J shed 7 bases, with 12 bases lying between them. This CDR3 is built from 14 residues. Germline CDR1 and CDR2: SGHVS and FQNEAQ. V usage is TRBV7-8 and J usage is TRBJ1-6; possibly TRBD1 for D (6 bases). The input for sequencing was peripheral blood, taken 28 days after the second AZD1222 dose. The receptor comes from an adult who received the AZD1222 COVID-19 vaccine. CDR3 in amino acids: CASSVTGANSPLHF. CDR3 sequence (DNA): TGTGCCAGCAGCGTGACAGGAGCGAATTCACCCCTCCACTTT.